The clone carrying this TCR beta chain was picked up many times. No progression to ophthalmopathy during 18 months of follow-up defined stable disease. Subjects aged 18 to 65 presented with newly diagnosed hyperthyroidism of less than 2 months' duration. The study excluded patients with uncontrolled infection, other autoimmune disease, pregnancy or lactation. TCR beta CDR3 regions were amplified from RNA. Researchers ran a first-round RT-PCR on the TCR CDR3 using the HTBI primer set. TCRdb re-analysed the multiplex PCR reads in MiXCR, keeping a single row per CDR3 protein. The repertoire holds approximately 640,000 distinct CDR3 sequences, with roughly 17% as singletons. The entry originates in a study of T cells in Graves' hyperthyroidism and ophthalmopathy. Study in general: At initial diagnosis, before any treatment had begun, peripheral blood was obtained.

The CDR3 loop spans 14 amino acids. The V gene's germline CDR1 is MDHEN and CDR2 SYDVKM. The J segment lost 6 bases and the V segment lost 8 bases, leaving 10 bases of the junction unmatched. This clonotype was obtained from a man aged 45-65 years with Graves' hyperthyroidism. V and J are TRBV28 and TRBJ2-7; 10 positions agree with TRBD2. The sequencing sample was made of blood. CDR3 DNA: TGTGCCAGCTCGCTAGCGGGAGTATTACGCGAGCAGTACTTC. It translates to CASSLAGVLREQYF.